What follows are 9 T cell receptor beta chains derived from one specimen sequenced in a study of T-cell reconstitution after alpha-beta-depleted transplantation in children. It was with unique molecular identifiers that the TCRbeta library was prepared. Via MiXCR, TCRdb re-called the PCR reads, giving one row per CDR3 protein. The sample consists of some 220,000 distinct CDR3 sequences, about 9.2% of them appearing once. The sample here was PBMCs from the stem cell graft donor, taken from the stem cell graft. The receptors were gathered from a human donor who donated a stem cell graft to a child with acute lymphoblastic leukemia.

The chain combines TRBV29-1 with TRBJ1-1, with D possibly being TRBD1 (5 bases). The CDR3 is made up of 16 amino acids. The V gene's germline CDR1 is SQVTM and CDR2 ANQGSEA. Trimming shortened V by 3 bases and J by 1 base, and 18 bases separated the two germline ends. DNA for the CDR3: TGCAGCGTTGACCCCCCCCGGGGGGTGTGGAACACTGAAGCTTTCTTT. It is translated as CSVDPPRGVWNTEAFF.

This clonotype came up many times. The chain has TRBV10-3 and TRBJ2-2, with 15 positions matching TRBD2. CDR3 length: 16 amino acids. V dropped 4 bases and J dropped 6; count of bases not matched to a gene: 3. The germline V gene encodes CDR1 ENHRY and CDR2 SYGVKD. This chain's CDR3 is CAISGGLAGGPGELFF. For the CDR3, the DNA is TGTGCCATCAGTGGCGGACTAGCGGGGGGGCCCGGGGAGCTGTTTTTT.

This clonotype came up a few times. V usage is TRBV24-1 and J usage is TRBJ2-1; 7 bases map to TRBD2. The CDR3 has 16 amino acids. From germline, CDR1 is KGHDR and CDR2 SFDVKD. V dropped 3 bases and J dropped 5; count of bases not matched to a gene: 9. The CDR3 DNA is TGTGCCACCAGTGATAACCCCGGGACTACTGACAATGAGCAGTTCTTC. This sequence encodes CATSDNPGTTDNEQFF.

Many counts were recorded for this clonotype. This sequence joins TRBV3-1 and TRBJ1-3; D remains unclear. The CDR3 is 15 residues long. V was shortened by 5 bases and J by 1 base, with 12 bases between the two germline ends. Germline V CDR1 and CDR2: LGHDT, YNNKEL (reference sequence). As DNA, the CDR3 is TGTGCCAGCAGCACACGAGTTGTATCTGGAAACACCATATATTTT. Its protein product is CASSTRVVSGNTIYF.

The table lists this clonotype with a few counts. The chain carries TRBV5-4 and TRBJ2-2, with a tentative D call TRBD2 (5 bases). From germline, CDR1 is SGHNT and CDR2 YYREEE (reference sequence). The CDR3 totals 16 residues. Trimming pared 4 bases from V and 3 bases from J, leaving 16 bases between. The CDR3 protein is CASSGVAARDTGELFF. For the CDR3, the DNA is TGTGCCAGCAGCGGGGTGGCGGCGAGGGACACCGGGGAGCTGTTTTTT.

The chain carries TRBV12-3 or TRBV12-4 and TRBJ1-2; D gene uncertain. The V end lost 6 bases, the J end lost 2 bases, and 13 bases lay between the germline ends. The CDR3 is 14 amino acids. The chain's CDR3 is CASRRVTKNYGYTF. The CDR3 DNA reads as TGTGCCAGCAGGAGGGTGACAAAGAACTATGGCTACACCTTC.

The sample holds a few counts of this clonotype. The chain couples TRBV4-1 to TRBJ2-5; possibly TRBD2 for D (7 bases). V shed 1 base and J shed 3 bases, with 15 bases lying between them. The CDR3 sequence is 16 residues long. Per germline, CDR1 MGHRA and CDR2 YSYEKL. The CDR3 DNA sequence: TGCGCCAGCAGCCAAGTACGGGGGGCGAATAAAGAGACCCAGTACTTC. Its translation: CASSQVRGANKETQYF.

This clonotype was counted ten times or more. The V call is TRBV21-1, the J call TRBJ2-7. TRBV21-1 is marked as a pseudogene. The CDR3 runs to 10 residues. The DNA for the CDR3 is TGTGCCAGCAGCAGGTACGAGCAGTACTTC. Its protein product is CASSRYEQYF.

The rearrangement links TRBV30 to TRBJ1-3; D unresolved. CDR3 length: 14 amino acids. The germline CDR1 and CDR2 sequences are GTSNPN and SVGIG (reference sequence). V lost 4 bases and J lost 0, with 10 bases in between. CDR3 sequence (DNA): TGTGCCTGGATAAGTCAGAGCTCTGGAAACACCATATATTTT. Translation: CAWISQSSGNTIYF.